The rows below give T cell receptor beta chains drawn from one sample of a study of cytomegalovirus exposure and HLA in healthy donors. Using immunoSEQ multiplex PCR, the repertoire was profiled, and TCRdb retains in-frame clones only, with some absent. The repertoire has over 200,000 clones, 82% of them found once; the top ten carry 0.58%. What was sequenced was PBMCs. The receptors come from a middle-aged woman in good health and CMV-seronegative. CDR3s include the opening cysteine and the closing phenylalanine or tryptophan. Fields, in order: V gene, D gene, J gene, CDR3 length, clone size, CDR3 DNA, CDR3 protein. A D gene is named only where the DNA matches it firmly. The size field is filled for only some rows; it gives once, few, many or a size class.

v_gene: TRBV5-5; d_gene: .; j_gene: TRBJ1-1; len: 15; abundance: few; CDR3nt: TGTGCCAGCAGCTTGGAGGGGGGGCTGAACACTGAAGCTTTCTTT; CDR3aa: CASSLEGGLNTEAFF
v_gene: TRBV10-3; d_gene: TRBD1; j_gene: TRBJ2-7; len: 12; abundance: .; CDR3nt: TGTGCCATCACCACAGGGGTTGGCGAGCAGTACTTC; CDR3aa: CAITTGVGEQYF
v_gene: TRBV25-1; d_gene: .; j_gene: TRBJ1-2; len: 13; abundance: .; CDR3nt: TGTGCCAGCAGTGGGCAGGGTGTCTATGGCTACACCTTC; CDR3aa: CASSGQGVYGYTF
v_gene: TRBV7-2; d_gene: TRBD1; j_gene: TRBJ1-6; len: 18; abundance: .; CDR3nt: TGTGCCAGCAGCCCATCGACAGGGGGCAGCTCCTATAATTCACCCCTCCACTTT; CDR3aa: CASSPSTGGSSYNSPLHF
v_gene: TRBV10-3; d_gene: TRBD1; j_gene: TRBJ1-1; len: 16; abundance: .; CDR3nt: TGTGCCATCAGTGGGTTGGTAGACAGGGGGAACACTGAAGCTTTCTTT; CDR3aa: CAISGLVDRGNTEAFF
v_gene: TRBV6-5; d_gene: TRBD1; j_gene: TRBJ1-5; len: 14; abundance: once; CDR3nt: TGTGCCAGCAGTGGACAGGGGCGCGGTCAGCCCCAGCATTTT; CDR3aa: CASSGQGRGQPQHF
v_gene: TRBV19; d_gene: TRBD1; j_gene: TRBJ1-5; len: 16; abundance: .; CDR3nt: TGTGCCAGTAGTATAGGGGGAACAGGGGGCACTCAGCCCCAGCATTTT; CDR3aa: CASSIGGTGGTQPQHF
v_gene: TRBV19; d_gene: .; j_gene: TRBJ2-1; len: 12; abundance: .; CDR3nt: TGTGCCAGTAGTATCAGGGCTGGGGAGCAGTTCTTC; CDR3aa: CASSIRAGEQFF
v_gene: TRBV4-3; d_gene: .; j_gene: TRBJ2-2; len: 14; abundance: .; CDR3nt: TGCGCCAGCAGCCAAGATAGAGGGTTCGGGGAGCTGTTTTTT; CDR3aa: CASSQDRGFGELFF
v_gene: TRBV14; d_gene: .; j_gene: TRBJ1-2; len: 13; abundance: .; CDR3nt: TGTGCCAGCAGCCAGCGGGGGGTTTATGGCTACACCTTC; CDR3aa: CASSQRGVYGYTF
v_gene: TRBV5-6; d_gene: .; j_gene: TRBJ2-1; len: 12; abundance: .; CDR3nt: TGTGCCAGCAGCTTGCCCACAGCAAAGCAGTTCTTC; CDR3aa: CASSLPTAKQFF
v_gene: TRBV11-3; d_gene: TRBD2; j_gene: TRBJ2-2; len: 15; abundance: .; CDR3nt: TGTGCCAGCCAGAAGCGGGGAGTGAACACCGGGGAGCTGTTTTTT; CDR3aa: CASQKRGVNTGELFF
v_gene: TRBV7-2; d_gene: .; j_gene: TRBJ2-2; len: 15; abundance: .; CDR3nt: TGTGCCAGCAGCTTAATCTTAACGAACACCGGGGAGCTGTTTTTT; CDR3aa: CASSLILTNTGELFF
v_gene: TRBV6-6; d_gene: .; j_gene: TRBJ2-7; len: 12; abundance: .; CDR3nt: TGTGCCAGCAGTGCACAGGGCTACGAGCAGTACTTC; CDR3aa: CASSAQGYEQYF
v_gene: TRBV5-1; d_gene: TRBD2; j_gene: TRBJ2-2; len: 17; abundance: .; CDR3nt: TGCGCCAGCAGCTTGGGACCTAGCGGGGGACGCACCGGGGAGCTGTTTTTT; CDR3aa: CASSLGPSGGRTGELFF
v_gene: TRBV9; d_gene: TRBD1; j_gene: TRBJ1-2; len: 16; abundance: .; CDR3nt: TGTGCCAGCAGCGGACAGGGGACTGCCGACCCTTATGGCTACACCTTC; CDR3aa: CASSGQGTADPYGYTF
v_gene: TRBV5-6; d_gene: TRBD1; j_gene: TRBJ1-1; len: 12; abundance: .; CDR3nt: TGTGCCAGCAGCTTGGGGACAGGGGAAGCTTTCTTT; CDR3aa: CASSLGTGEAFF